These T cell receptor beta chains were read from a single sample in a study of T cell responses to AZD1222 COVID-19 vaccine. Sequencing was performed with immunoSEQ multiplex PCR; in TCRdb, only in-frame clones are kept and a portion is missing. The sample records about 140,000 clones, 70% to 90% being singletons. Sequenced material: peripheral blood, taken on day 0 of AZD1222 vaccination. These receptors all stem from an adult in good health. Each CDR3 is given with its conserved first and last residue. A D gene is named only where the DNA matches it firmly. Part of the rows lack a size; the others show once, few, many or a class for expanded clones.

>TRBD1|TRBJ1-3|NA|TRBV7-2
TGTGCCAGCAGCTTACAGGGGGTATCTGGAAACACCATATATTTT
CASSLQGVSGNTIYF
>NA|TRBJ1-1|NA|TRBV18
TGTGCCAGCTCACCACCTAATCGGAGGGCTCTATCGCAGACTGAAGCTTTCTTT
CASSPPNRRALSQTEAFF
>TRBD2|TRBJ2-5|few|TRBV5-6
TGTGCCAGCAGCTTGGTTACTAGCGGGACCCATGGCGGGGAGACCCAGTACTTC
CASSLVTSGTHGGETQYF
>NA|TRBJ1-2|NA|TRBV7-8
TGTGCCAGCAGCCCCGGGTCTTCAGTCTATGGCTACACCTTC
CASSPGSSVYGYTF
>NA|TRBJ1-1|NA|TRBV30
TGTGCCTGGAGTTTTTCCCCCGGCACTTCCACTGAAGCTTTCTTT
CAWSFSPGTSTEAFF
>TRBD1|TRBJ2-2|NA|TRBV7-2
TGTGCCAGCAGCTTAGTAGGACAGGGAAAGGCCGGGGAGCTGTTTTTT
CASSLVGQGKAGELFF
>TRBD2|TRBJ2-2|NA|TRBV19
TGTGCCAGTAGTATGGGACTAGCGGGGTACACCGGGGAGCTGTTTTTT
CASSMGLAGYTGELFF
>NA|TRBJ1-1|NA|TRBV5-1
TGCGCCAGCAGCCTCACAGGGTACACTGAAGCTTTCTTT
CASSLTGYTEAFF
>TRBD1|TRBJ1-1|NA|TRBV28
TGTGCCAGCAGTTTATGGTCAACAGGGGGTTCTTCTGAAGCTTTCTTT
CASSLWSTGGSSEAFF
>NA|TRBJ1-1|NA|TRBV4-3
TGCGCCAGCAGCCAAGATTGGCTCGGGCGACCGAACACTGAAGCTTTCTTT
CASSQDWLGRPNTEAFF
>NA|TRBJ2-7|NA|TRBV19
TGTGCCAGTAATAGCCAGGGCAGCCCCTACGAGCAGTACTTC
CASNSQGSPYEQYF
>TRBD1|TRBJ2-7|NA|TRBV7-8
TGTGCCAGCAGCTTAGGGAGACAGGGAAAAGCGGAAAACGAGCAGTACTTC
CASSLGRQGKAENEQYF
>TRBD1|TRBJ2-1|NA|TRBV5-5
TGTGCCAGCAGCTTTGCCGGACAGGGCCTCTACAATGAGCAGTTCTTC
CASSFAGQGLYNEQFF
>NA|TRBJ1-2|NA|TRBV27
TGTGCCAGCAGTTTGATCTCTAACAGTCGTTCACATGGCTACACCTTC
CASSLISNSRSHGYTF
>NA|TRBJ1-1|NA|TRBV18
TGTGCCAGCTCACCACCGGTCGGTCGGTTGGGCACTGAAGCTTTCTTT
CASSPPVGRLGTEAFF
>NA|TRBJ2-7|NA|TRBV11-3
TGTGCCAGCAGCTTAAGAGGGCGGGACTCCGAGCAGTACTTC
CASSLRGRDSEQYF
>TRBD1|TRBJ1-1|few|TRBV7-3
TGTGCCAGCAGCAAGGGACAGGGGAACACTGAAGCTTTCTTT
CASSKGQGNTEAFF
>NA|TRBJ2-2|NA|TRBV12-3/TRBV12-4
TGTGCCAGCAGCCTAGTCCCAACCGGGGAGCTGTTTTTT
CASSLVPTGELFF
>TRBD1|TRBJ1-2|once|TRBV29-1
TGCAGCGTCGAGACAGGGGGGACAGCCTACTATGGCTACACCTTC
CSVETGGTAYYGYTF
>NA|TRBJ1-1|NA|TRBV9
TGTGCCAGCAGCGTAACAGGGACGGTTGGCACTGAAGCTTTCTTT
CASSVTGTVGTEAFF
>TRBD2|TRBJ2-1|once|TRBV3-1/TRBV3-2
TGTGCCAGCAGCCCAAGGACTAGCGGGAGGGTTGAGCAGTTCTTC
CASSPRTSGRVEQFF
>NA|TRBJ1-1|NA|TRBV30
TGTGCCTGGAAGGCGTCGAGAAACAGAAACACTGAAGCTTTCTTT
CAWKASRNRNTEAFF
>NA|TRBJ1-2|NA|TRBV7-9
TGTGCCAGCAGCGGGGGCTTGGGCTATGGCTACACCTTC
CASSGGLGYGYTF
>NA|TRBJ1-6|NA|TRBV6-5
TGTGCCAGCAGTTACGGGGCAGGGTCAGGTTCACCCCTCCACTTT
CASSYGAGSGSPLHF
>NA|TRBJ1-2|NA|TRBV5-4
TGTGCCAGCAGCTTGGGGTCGTGGGGAACAGAATATGGCTACACCTTC
CASSLGSWGTEYGYTF
>NA|TRBJ1-6|NA|TRBV12-5
TGTGCTAGCCTAATCACACCGACAGAGAGCTCCTATAATTCACCCCTCCACTTT
CASLITPTESSYNSPLHF
>NA|TRBJ2-7|NA|TRBV6-1
TGTGCCAGCAGGGGACTGGGGAGCTCCTACGAGCAGTACTTC
CASRGLGSSYEQYF
>TRBD2|TRBJ2-7|NA|TRBV3-1/TRBV3-2
TGTGCCAGCAGCCAAGACGGGACTAGTCCCTCCTACGAGCAGTACTTC
CASSQDGTSPSYEQYF
>TRBD2|TRBJ2-7|NA|TRBV7-2
TGTGCCAGCAGCTTAAGGTTCCCTGGGGGGGCCTACGAGCAGTACTTC
CASSLRFPGGAYEQYF
>TRBD2|TRBJ2-1|NA|TRBV27
TGTGCCAGCAGTTCCCCGACTAGCGGCCTCTACAATGAGCAGTTCTTC
CASSSPTSGLYNEQFF
>NA|TRBJ2-5|NA|TRBV4-2
TGTGCCAGCGGCGGGATGCGGGCCGAGACCCAGTACTTC
CASGGMRAETQYF
>TRBD1|TRBJ1-2|few|TRBV7-8
TGTGCCAGCAGCTCCCGGACAGGGGGTTCCTATGGCTACACCTTC
CASSSRTGGSYGYTF
>TRBD1|TRBJ1-1|NA|TRBV30
TGTGCCTGGATGACAGCGGGACAGGGGACTGAAGCTTTCTTT
CAWMTAGQGTEAFF
>NA|TRBJ1-6|NA|TRBV19
TGTGCCAGTAGCCCCGGGCCGTCCTTCGGTCTCCACTTT
CASSPGPSFGLHF
>TRBD2|TRBJ2-3|NA|TRBV7-9
TGTGCCAGCAGCCGACTAGCGGGTACGACAGATACGCAGTATTTT
CASSRLAGTTDTQYF
>NA|TRBJ2-7|NA|TRBV6-2/TRBV6-3
TGTGCCAGCAGTTACGGGGAGACCAGCTTCTACGAGCAGTACTTC
CASSYGETSFYEQYF
>TRBD2|TRBJ2-1|NA|TRBV3-1/TRBV3-2
TGTGCCAGCAGCCAAGCCGGGACTAGCGGGATAAGGTCCTACAATGAGCAGTTCTTC
CASSQAGTSGIRSYNEQFF
>TRBD1|TRBJ2-7|NA|TRBV5-4
TGTGCCAGCCGGTACAGGGGATCCTACGAGCAGTACTTC
CASRYRGSYEQYF
>TRBD1|TRBJ1-5|NA|TRBV7-8
TGTGCCAGCAGCCCTGGGGAGTTTCGGACAGGGGGAGGCCAGCGGCCCCAGCATTTT
CASSPGEFRTGGGQRPQHF
>TRBD1|TRBJ2-3|NA|TRBV5-1
TGCGCCAGCAGCTTGGGGTGGACAGGGACAGATACGCAGTATTTT
CASSLGWTGTDTQYF
>NA|TRBJ1-1|once|TRBV27
TGTGCCAGCAGCGCTGGTGGGACGGCCACTGAAGCTTTCTTT
CASSAGGTATEAFF
>NA|TRBJ1-4|NA|TRBV11-3
TGTGCCAGCAGCCTACAGGGTTATAATGAAAAACTGTTTTTT
CASSLQGYNEKLFF
>NA|TRBJ1-5|NA|TRBV7-9
TGTGCCAGCAGCTTTGGCAGGGTCGACCAGCCCCAGCATTTT
CASSFGRVDQPQHF
>NA|TRBJ1-3|NA|TRBV7-2
TGTGCCAGCAGCTTAACCCCGGGGGCAACTGGAAACACCATATATTTT
CASSLTPGATGNTIYF
>NA|TRBJ2-3|NA|TRBV4-1
TGCGCCAGCAGCCAAGCCCGACTAGAGAATACGCAGTATTTT
CASSQARLENTQYF
>NA|TRBJ1-1|NA|TRBV29-1
TGCAGCGTCGCTCCAGGTCTGAACACTGAAGCTTTCTTT
CSVAPGLNTEAFF
>NA|TRBJ2-7|NA|TRBV2
TGTGCCAGCAGAGGGTTCGAGCAGTACTTC
CASRGFEQYF
>NA|TRBJ1-6|NA|TRBV6-5
TGTGCCAGCAGTTACTCTGACTCACCCCTCCACTTT
CASSYSDSPLHF
>TRBD2|TRBJ2-1|NA|TRBV7-3
TGTGCCAGCAGCTTCAAATCTAGCGGGAGTGGAAATGAGCAGTTCTTC
CASSFKSSGSGNEQFF
>NA|TRBJ2-5|NA|TRBV30
TGTGCCTGGAGATCCCGCGGCGGGGAGACCCAGTACTTC
CAWRSRGGETQYF
>TRBD1|TRBJ1-3|NA|TRBV29-1
TGCAGCGTTGCAGGGACAGGGATGGCTGGAAACACCATATATTTT
CSVAGTGMAGNTIYF
>TRBD1|TRBJ2-1|NA|TRBV7-3
TGTGCCAGCAAGAGGGGGCCCTACAATGAGCAGTTCTTC
CASKRGPYNEQFF
>NA|TRBJ2-2|NA|TRBV6-2/TRBV6-3
TGTGCCAGCAGACCTACAGGGTCCACCGGGGAGCTGTTTTTT
CASRPTGSTGELFF
>NA|TRBJ1-3|NA|TRBV11-2
TGTGCCAGCAGCTTAGAACAGTTACAATCTGGAAACACCATATATTTT
CASSLEQLQSGNTIYF
>TRBD2|TRBJ2-1|once|TRBV18
TGTGCCAGCTCACCAAGGGGACTAGCGGGAACAAATGAGCAGTTCTTC
CASSPRGLAGTNEQFF
>NA|TRBJ2-1|once|TRBV25-1
TGTGCCAGCAGTGACTCCAGGACAGTTGGCCAATATCACAATGAGCAGTTCTTC
CASSDSRTVGQYHNEQFF
>TRBD2|TRBJ2-3|NA|TRBV3-1/TRBV3-2
TGTGCCAGCAGCCACGCGGGAGGGAGCACAGATACGCAGTATTTT
CASSHAGGSTDTQYF
>NA|TRBJ2-3|NA|TRBV7-6
TGTGCCAGCAGCTTAGTGTCTAGCCACAGGTATACGCAGTATTTT
CASSLVSSHRYTQYF
>TRBD2|TRBJ2-7|NA|TRBV4-2
TGTGCCAGCAGCCAAGCGGGAGGGCCGGAAGAGCAGTACTTC
CASSQAGGPEEQYF